The 29 T cell receptor beta chains given below trace back to one sample, sequenced in a study of beta chain features in type 1 diabetes. Expressed TCRB transcripts were sequenced because the entire RNA isolate underwent reverse transcription. Sequencing used immunoSEQ multiplex PCR; TCRdb keeps in-frame clones, though not all of them. Of some 270,000 clones listed, 8% are singletons. Source material: central memory CD4+ T cells from blood. All receptors derive from a woman aged 18 to 35 in good health.

The chain has TRBV7-9 and TRBJ1-1; D unresolved. CDR1 is SEHNR and CDR2 is FQNEAQ in the germline V gene (reference sequence). Between the trimmed V and J ends, which lost 1 base and 3 bases, there was a span of 9 bases. CDR3 length equals 14 residues. The CDR3 reads CASSLEGWDTEAFF. CDR3 nucleotides: TGTGCCAGCAGCTTAGAGGGTTGGGACACTGAAGCTTTCTTT. Looking up the rest from reference TRBV7-9 and TRBJ1-1 gives the full variable domain: DTGVSQNPRHKITKRGQNVTFRCDPISEHNRLYWYRQTLGQGPEFLTYFQNEAQLEKSRLLSDRFSAERPKGSFSTLEIQRTEQGDSAMYLCASSLEGWDTEAFFGQGTRLTVV.

The CDR3, as DNA: TGTGCCAGCAGTTTAGTGGGCAGGGCCCAAGAGACCCAGTACTTC. Its translation: CASSLVGRAQETQYF. The gene calls are TRBV28 and TRBJ2-5, with D tentatively TRBD1 (5 bases). V was shortened by 2 bases and J by 1 base, with 11 bases between the two germline ends. CDR1 is MDHEN, CDR2 SYDVKM, per germline. This CDR3 contains 15 residues. Based on the CDR3 plus reference TRBV28 and TRBJ2-5, the full variable domain is DVKVTQSSRYLVKRTGEKVFLECVQDMDHENMFWYRQDPGLGLRLIYFSYDVKMKEKGDIPEGYSVSREKKERFSLILESASTNQTSMYLCASSLVGRAQETQYFGPGTRLLVL.

This clone was detected many times. V gene TRBV14 combines with J gene TRBJ2-7; D is possibly TRBD2 (5 bases). Germline CDR1 is SGHDN and CDR2 is FVKESK. The CDR3 sequence is 16 residues long. V dropped 6 bases and J dropped 0 bases, with 18 bases sitting between them. CDR3 DNA: TGTGCCAGCAGTCAGAGAAGAGGGAGTGGCTCCTACGAGCAGTACTTC. Translated, it gives CASSQRRGSGSYEQYF.

The chain couples TRBV25-1 to TRBJ2-2; D is undetermined. The germline gives CDR1 MGHDK, CDR2 SYGVNS. With 1 base removed from V and 3 bases from J, the gap between germline ends came to 15 bases. This CDR3 comprises 17 residues. The CDR3 nucleotides are TGTGCCAGCAGTGAATTGGTCGCGGCAGGCTACACCGGGGAGCTGTTTTTT. Translated: CASSELVAAGYTGELFF.

This clone came up a few times. V is TRBV5-1 and J is TRBJ2-5; D remains ambiguous. The CDR3 runs to 17 residues. In germline, CDR1 is SGHRS, CDR2 YFSETQ. Trimming removed 4 bases from V and 5 bases from J, with 24 bases in between. The CDR3 is CASSLSRTTITGETQYF. CDR3 coding DNA: TGCGCCAGCAGCCTATCTAGGACCACCATAACCGGGGAGACCCAGTACTTC.

The chain employs TRBV5-1 and TRBJ2-3; possible D gene TRBD2, 6 bases. V was shortened by 2 bases and J by 6 bases, with 13 bases between the two germline ends. The CDR3 covers 14 residues. Germline lookup yields CDR1 SGHRS and CDR2 YFSETQ. The CDR3 bases are TGCGCCAGCAGCTTTAGACTAGTGACGGATACGCAGTATTTT. Protein: CASSFRLVTDTQYF.

This chain joins TRBV5-1 and TRBJ2-1, with 16 bases aligning to TRBD2. V lost 3 bases and J lost 7; bases outside the gene matches: 1. The CDR3 covers 15 residues. CDR1 is SGHRS, CDR2 YFSETQ, per germline. CDR3 in amino acids: CASSWGLAGGNEQFF. The CDR3 DNA follows: TGCGCCAGCAGCTGGGGACTAGCGGGAGGGAATGAGCAGTTCTTC. Full variable domain (missing parts from reference TRBV5-1 and TRBJ2-1): KAGVTQTPRYLIKTRGQQVTLSCSPISGHRSVSWYQQTPGQGLQFLFEYFSETQRNKGNFPGRFSGRQFSNSRSEMNVSTLELGDSALYLCASSWGLAGGNEQFFGPGTRLTVL.

V is TRBV5-1 and J is TRBJ1-1; 9 bases agree with TRBD1. There are 17 residues in the CDR3. The V gene's germline CDR1 is SGHRS and CDR2 YFSETQ. V shed 0 bases, J shed 3 bases, and the junction held 9 bases outside the gene matches. The CDR3 sequence is CASSLGDGDRADTEAFF. The CDR3 DNA sequence: TGCGCCAGCAGCTTGGGGGATGGGGACAGGGCTGACACTGAAGCTTTCTTT.

This chain uses TRBV14 with TRBJ2-1; D possibly corresponds to TRBD1 (6 bases). The germline V and J ends were trimmed by 1 base and 8 bases, with 18 bases remaining between them. The CDR3 is 16 residues long. The germline CDR1 and CDR2 sequences are SGHDN and FVKESK. The CDR3 DNA reads TGTGCCAGCAGCCAAGTGCAGGGGAAAAACCGGGATGAGCAGTTCTTC. Its translation: CASSQVQGKNRDEQFF.

The V and J genes are TRBV7-2 and TRBJ2-3, with 10 bases aligning to TRBD2. V was clipped by 5 bases and J by 3 bases; unmatched bases: 8. This CDR3 comprises 16 residues. Germline lookup yields CDR1 SGHTA and CDR2 FQGNSA. Written as DNA, the CDR3 is TGTGCCAGCAGCCCACCGACTAGCGGGTTGACAGATACGCAGTATTTT. The encoded protein is CASSPPTSGLTDTQYF.

This clone has only a few counts. V is TRBV7-3 and J is TRBJ2-1; 15 bases fit TRBD2. V trimming: 5 bases; J trimming: 10 bases; junction bases outside the gene matches: 9. The CDR3 contains 16 residues. Germline-derived CDR1 and CDR2 are SGHTA and FQGTGA. DNA for the CDR3: TGTGCCAGCAGCAGGACTAGCGGGAGGGCTCAGGCCGAGCAGTTCTTC. This sequence encodes CASSRTSGRAQAEQFF.

This clone was seen repeatedly, ten times or more. The V gene is TRBV2, the J gene TRBJ2-1, with D perhaps TRBD1 (5 bases). CDR3 length: 12 amino acids. Trimming removed 5 bases at V and 9 bases at J, with 11 bases between. Germline CDR1 and CDR2: SNHLY and FYNNEI. The DNA of the CDR3 is TGTGCCAGCAGTCAGGGTTGGTTTGAGCAGTTCTTC. It encodes CASSQGWFEQFF.

The rearrangement links TRBV6-4 to TRBJ1-6, with TRBD1 matching over 8 bases. This CDR3 has 15 residues. The germline V gene encodes CDR1 MRHNA and CDR2 SNTAGT. With V trimmed by 5 bases and J by 7 bases, 7 bases remained unmatched. The CDR3: CASSFGQGLNSPLHF. DNA of the CDR3: TGTGCCAGCAGTTTTGGACAGGGACTGAATTCACCCCTCCACTTT.

The genes are TRBV19 and TRBJ2-2; D perhaps matches TRBD2 (6 bases). The CDR3 contains 15 residues. The V gene lost 5 bases and the J gene lost 0 bases, with 10 bases spanning the gap. The germline V gene has CDR1 LNHDA and CDR2 SQIVND (reference sequence). CDR3 sequence: CASSSGDPNTGELFF. The CDR3 nucleotides read TGTGCCAGTAGTTCGGGGGATCCGAACACCGGGGAGCTGTTTTTT.

CDR3 nucleotides: TGTGCCAGCAGCCCTGGACGGACCACAGATACGCAGTATTTT. Translated, it gives CASSPGRTTDTQYF. The V and J genes are TRBV6-6 and TRBJ2-3; no clear D. The germline CDR1 and CDR2 sequences are MNHNY and SVGAGI (reference sequence). There are 14 residues in the CDR3. V lost 6 bases and J 2 bases, leaving 12 bases between the germline ends.

This clone was recorded a few times. The chain joins TRBV30 to TRBJ2-2; 7 nucleotides match TRBD2. The CDR3 is made up of 12 amino acids. The V gene end was trimmed by 3 bases and the J gene end by 8 bases; junction bases not matched to a gene: 3. Germline lookup yields CDR1 GTSNPN and CDR2 SVGIG (reference sequence). The CDR3 bases are TGTGCCTGGAGCGGCGGGGGAGGGGAGCTGTTTTTT. Protein: CAWSGGGGELFF. Based on the CDR3 plus reference TRBV30 and TRBJ2-2, the full variable domain is SQTIHQWPATLVQPVGSPLSLECTVEGTSNPNLYWYRQAAGRGLQLLFYSVGIGQISSEVPQNLSASRPQDRQFILSSKKLLLSDSGFYLCAWSGGGGELFFGEGSRLTVL.

This clone was recorded once. The sample contains more than one DNA sequence encoding this CDR3. The chain has TRBV30 and TRBJ1-1, with a possible D match to TRBD1 (5 bases). Germline CDR1 GTSNPN, CDR2 SVGIG (reference sequence). Between the trimmed V and J ends, which lost 5 bases and 4 bases, there was a span of 8 bases. The CDR3 consists of 11 residues. The DNA of the CDR3 is TGTGCCTGGGGGGGACGCACTGAAGCTTTCTTT. Translation: CAWGGRTEAFF.

This clone has a handful of counts. J is TRBJ2-1 and V is TRBV2; D is unclear. The CDR3 length is 12 residues. In germline, CDR1 is SNHLY, CDR2 FYNNEI. V was clipped by 7 bases and J by 15 bases, with 19 bases between them. The CDR3 nucleotides read TGTGCCAGCACGAGAGACCTGAGTTTCCCGTTCTTC. Translation: CASTRDLSFPFF. Drawing the rest from reference TRBV2 and TRBJ2-1, the complete variable domain is EPEVTQTPSHQVTQMGQEVILRCVPISNHLYFYWYRQILGQKVEFLVSFYNNEISEKSEIFDDQFSVERPDGSNFTLKIRSTKLEDSAMYFCASTRDLSFPFFGPGTRLTVL.

This clone occurred a few times. The V and J genes are TRBV11-2 and TRBJ2-3, with a possible D match to TRBD2 (6 bases). V was clipped by 1 base and J by 0 bases, with 14 bases between them. The CDR3 is 17 residues long. Germline-derived CDR1 and CDR2 are SGHAT and FQNNGV. The CDR3 protein is CASSLGRVAGSTDTQYF. CDR3 DNA sequence: TGTGCCAGCAGCTTAGGGCGCGTGGCGGGGAGCACAGATACGCAGTATTTT.

The chain combines TRBV4-1 with TRBJ1-6; 9 nucleotides agree with TRBD1. The CDR3 contains 15 residues. Per germline, CDR1 MGHRA and CDR2 YSYEKL. V dropped 3 bases and J dropped 7; count of bases not matched to a gene: 4. The CDR3 coding sequence is TGCGCCAGCAGCCACTCCGGGACAGGGAATTCACCCCTCCACTTT. Protein product: CASSHSGTGNSPLHF.

J is TRBJ1-1 and V is TRBV7-2; unclear D gene. V lost 0 bases and J 0 bases, leaving 8 bases between the germline ends. There are 15 residues in the CDR3. Germline V gene data show CDR1 as SGHTA and CDR2 as FQGNSA. The CDR3 DNA sequence: TGTGCCAGCAGCTTAGCGCTAGGTCTGAACACTGAAGCTTTCTTT. This gives the protein CASSLALGLNTEAFF.

This clone came up a few times. The sample carries other DNA sequences with the same CDR3. For the CDR3, the DNA is TGTGCCAGCTCTCGGGACAGGAAGAACACTGAAGCTTTCTTT. Residues: CASSRDRKNTEAFF. This chain links TRBV18 with TRBJ1-1, with TRBD1 identical over 8 bases. The germline V gene has CDR1 KGHSH and CDR2 LQKENI. The CDR3 runs to 14 residues. Trimming at V came to 6 bases and at J to 1 base, leaving 4 bases not matched to a gene. The complete variable domain, with remaining parts taken from reference TRBV18 and TRBJ1-1, reads NAGVMQNPRHLVRRRGQEARLRCSPMKGHSHVYWYRQLPEEGLKFMVYLQKENIIDESGMPKERFSAEFPKEGPSILRIQQVVRGDSAAYFCASSRDRKNTEAFFGQGTRLTVV.

This clone came up a few times. The chain couples TRBV4-1 to TRBJ1-5; the match to TRBD1 covers 8 bases. V dropped 4 bases and J dropped 3; count of bases not matched to a gene: 5. Germline V gene lookup returns CDR1 MGHRA and CDR2 YSYEKL. The CDR3 length is 15 residues. CDR3 protein: CASSRTGRVNQPQHF. The CDR3 DNA follows: TGCGCCAGCAGCCGGACAGGGAGGGTCAATCAGCCCCAGCATTTT.

This clone was seen only a few times. The chain is built from TRBV18 and TRBJ1-1, with no clear D. This CDR3 region has 13 residues. CDR1 and CDR2 (germline): KGHSH, LQKENI. V shed 5 bases and J shed 1 base, with 8 bases lying between them. In DNA, the CDR3 is TGTGCCAGCTCAGTGGACGGGAACACTGAAGCTTTCTTT. This sequence encodes CASSVDGNTEAFF.

This clone was seen more than once but under ten times. This chain connects TRBV4-3 to TRBJ1-2; D is unclear. V lost 5 bases and J lost 2, with 15 bases in between. The germline CDR1 and CDR2 sequences are LGHNA and YSLEER. The CDR3 length is 15 residues. The CDR3 is CASSYTRETNYGYTF. CDR3 nucleotides: TGCGCCAGCAGCTATACTCGGGAAACGAACTATGGCTACACCTTC.

The V call is TRBV29-1, the J call TRBJ1-2; the D gene is possibly TRBD1 (5 bases). The germline gives CDR1 SQVTM, CDR2 ANQGSEA. The ends were cut back, 1 base at V and 5 bases at J, with 11 bases in the middle. The CDR3 length is 13 residues. In DNA, the CDR3 is TGCAGCGTTGAAGGGGGCAGGGCGTATGGCTACACCTTC. Protein product: CSVEGGRAYGYTF.

The rearrangement uses TRBV6-6 and TRBJ1-2; no reliable D call. V dropped 0 bases and J dropped 7 bases, with 3 bases sitting between them. The length of the CDR3 is 11 residues. Germline V gives CDR1 MNHNY, CDR2 SVGAGI (reference sequence). In DNA, the CDR3 is TGTGCCAGCAGTTACTCGAGTGGCTACACCTTC. Translation gives CASSYSSGYTF.

This clone was detected many times. The rearrangement uses TRBV18 and TRBJ2-7; tentative D call: TRBD1 (5 bases). Germline V gives CDR1 KGHSH, CDR2 LQKENI. The CDR3 loop spans 13 amino acids. V lost 3 bases, J lost 6 bases, and 12 bases lay in between. CDR3 amino acids: CASSPVREGEQYF. In DNA form, the CDR3 reads TGTGCCAGCTCACCGGTCAGGGAAGGCGAGCAGTACTTC.

This clone was recorded a few times. This sequence joins TRBV30 and TRBJ2-7; D not certain. The CDR3 sequence is 16 residues long. The germline V gene encodes CDR1 GTSNPN and CDR2 SVGIG (reference sequence). V lost 3 bases and J 2 bases, leaving 20 bases between the germline ends. In DNA, the CDR3 is TGTGCCTGGAGCCGCCCTCAAGTACAGCCACCCTACGAGCAGTACTTC. Protein product: CAWSRPQVQPPYEQYF.